This is a list of T cell receptor beta chains from one sample in a study of T cells in Graves' hyperthyroidism and ophthalmopathy. MiXCR, run by TCRdb on the multiplex PCR reads, gives a single entry per CDR3 protein. This sample has fewer than 300,000 distinct CDR3 sequences, with approximately 16% found just once. Sequenced input: blood. These receptors came from a woman aged 45-59 years with Graves' hyperthyroidism that later progressed to Graves' ophthalmopathy. Each CDR3 is given with its conserved first and last residue. Each record gives: D gene, clone size, J gene, V gene, CDR3 protein, CDR3 DNA. The D gene is left open where the match is weak. The size entry is marked missing in some rows and otherwise reads once, few, many or a size class.

>TRBD1|many|TRBJ2-4|TRBV28
CASSSTGTGSNIQYF
TGTGCCAGCAGTTCCACCGGGACAGGGAGCAACATTCAGTACTTC
>TRBD2|NA|TRBJ2-1|TRBV10-2
CASSGLANEQFF
TGCGCCAGCAGCGGACTAGCGAATGAGCAGTTCTTC
>NA|many|TRBJ1-1|TRBV18
CASSPVDRRPTEAFF
TGTGCCAGCTCACCGGTTGACAGGAGACCCACTGAAGCTTTCTTT
>TRBD1|NA|TRBJ2-7|TRBV27
CASSFQFGTGGHEQYF
TGTGCCAGCAGTTTTCAGTTCGGCACAGGGGGACACGAGCAGTACTTC
>NA|few|TRBJ2-7|TRBV5-6
CASSTRPYEQYF
TGTGCCAGCAGCACCCGCCCCTACGAGCAGTACTTC
>NA|few|TRBJ1-6|TRBV6-1
CASSPLLGPPLHF
TGTGCCAGCAGTCCTTTACTAGGTCCACCCCTCCACTTT
>NA|many|TRBJ2-6|TRBV28
CASSFISGANVLTF
TGTGCCAGCAGTTTCATTTCTGGGGCCAACGTCCTGACTTTC
>NA|many|TRBJ2-1|TRBV2
CASHGRSYNEQFF
TGTGCCAGCCACGGACGCTCCTACAATGAGCAGTTCTTC
>TRBD2|many|TRBJ2-6|TRBV12-3/TRBV12-4
CASSLATSGFSGANVLTF
TGTGCCAGCAGTTTAGCGACTAGCGGGTTCTCTGGGGCCAACGTCCTGACTTTC
>NA|many|TRBJ1-1|TRBV9
CASSANIQPNTEAFF
TGTGCCAGCAGCGCTAATATCCAGCCGAACACTGAAGCTTTCTTT
>TRBD1|NA|TRBJ2-1|TRBV6-2/TRBV6-3
CASRATGGRDNEQFF
TGTGCCAGCAGAGCCACAGGGGGCAGGGACAATGAGCAGTTCTTC
>NA|many|TRBJ2-7|TRBV28
CASSYEAEQYF
TGTGCCAGCAGTTATGAGGCTGAGCAGTACTTC
>NA|NA|TRBJ2-7|TRBV4-1
CASSHGRDTSYEQYF
TGCGCCAGCAGCCATGGCCGGGACACCTCCTACGAGCAGTACTTC
>NA|few|TRBJ2-5|TRBV6-1
CASRAGYQETQYF
TGTGCCAGCAGGGCAGGGTACCAAGAGACCCAGTACTTC
>TRBD2|NA|TRBJ2-5|TRBV6-5
CASSYTSGSKTQYF
TGTGCCAGCAGTTACACTAGCGGGAGTAAGACCCAGTACTTC
>NA|NA|TRBJ2-7|TRBV4-1
CASSQPWRYEQYF
TGCGCCAGCAGCCAACCCTGGAGGTACGAGCAGTACTTC
>NA|few|TRBJ1-1|TRBV7-9
CASSLIGPSGTEAFF
TGTGCCAGCAGCTTAATTGGCCCCTCAGGCACTGAAGCTTTCTTT
>TRBD2|few|TRBJ2-7|TRBV11-2
CASGLETSGRAGQYF
TGTGCCAGCGGCTTAGAGACTAGCGGGAGGGCCGGGCAGTACTTC
>NA|once|TRBJ2-2|TRBV7-3
CASSHTTENTGELFF
TGTGCCAGCAGCCACACGACAGAAAACACCGGGGAGCTGTTTTTT
>TRBD2|many|TRBJ2-7|TRBV6-1
CASSSRRSGGALYEQYF
TGTGCCAGCAGTTCGAGACGTAGCGGGGGCGCCCTCTACGAGCAGTACTTC
>NA|many|TRBJ1-1|TRBV6-1
CASSYDNTEAFF
TGTGCCAGCAGTTACGACAACACTGAAGCTTTCTTT
>NA|NA|TRBJ2-7|TRBV20-1
CSARERTSGGEQYF
TGCAGTGCTAGAGAAAGGACCTCCGGTGGGGAGCAGTACTTC
>NA|NA|TRBJ2-5|TRBV20-1
CSARRAETQYF
TGCAGTGCTAGAAGGGCGGAGACCCAGTACTTC
>NA|NA|TRBJ2-5|TRBV9
CASSGGVGEAQQETQYF
TGTGCCAGCAGCGGGGGCGTGGGGGAGGCCCAACAAGAGACCCAGTACTTC
>TRBD2|many|TRBJ2-2|TRBV6-1
CASSEGTSGTPGTGELFF
TGTGCCAGCAGTGAAGGGACTAGCGGGACCCCGGGTACCGGGGAGCTGTTTTTT
>TRBD1|many|TRBJ2-7|TRBV6-1
CASSWDSYYEQYF
TGTGCCAGCAGCTGGGACAGCTACTACGAGCAGTACTTC
>NA|few|TRBJ1-1|TRBV14
CASSPRVFGTEAFF
TGTGCCAGCAGCCCCAGGGTATTCGGCACTGAAGCTTTCTTT
>NA|many|TRBJ1-2|TRBV7-6
CASSPTRRGGYTF
TGTGCCAGCAGCCCGACACGGCGGGGTGGCTACACCTTC
>NA|NA|TRBJ1-1|TRBV14
CASSQEGGWTEAFF
TGTGCCAGCAGCCAAGAGGGAGGTTGGACTGAAGCTTTCTTT
>TRBD1|many|TRBJ1-2|TRBV3-1
CASSQDPAGGGYTF
TGTGCCAGCAGCCAAGATCCGGCAGGGGGTGGCTACACCTTC
>NA|NA|TRBJ1-4|TRBV7-8
CASSYRSATNEKLFF
TGTGCCAGCAGCTACCGGTCTGCAACTAATGAAAAACTGTTTTTT
>NA|NA|TRBJ1-2|TRBV25-1
CASSGQGIYGYTF
TGTGCCAGCAGTGGTCAGGGCATCTATGGCTACACCTTC
>TRBD1|few|TRBJ2-5|TRBV5-1
CASREQGASETQYF
TGCGCCAGCAGGGAACAGGGGGCATCAGAGACCCAGTACTTC
>TRBD1|many|TRBJ2-2|TRBV29-1
CSPEPTGAPTGELFF
TGCAGCCCCGAACCGACAGGGGCGCCCACCGGGGAGCTGTTTTTT
>TRBD2|many|TRBJ2-5|TRBV11-2
CASSQVGARGETQYF
TGTGCCAGCAGCCAAGTCGGGGCGCGGGGGGAGACCCAGTACTTC
>NA|many|TRBJ2-3|TRBV6-2/TRBV6-3
CASSYRASTSTDTQYF
TGTGCCAGCAGTTACAGGGCGAGTACTAGCACAGATACGCAGTATTTT
>NA|many|TRBJ1-6|TRBV12-3/TRBV12-4
CASSLALSSDGTSTPLHF
TGTGCCAGCAGTTTAGCGCTTTCTTCGGACGGTACCTCTACACCCCTCCACTTT
>TRBD1|many|TRBJ2-1|TRBV7-9
CASRGPGQIYNEQFF
TGTGCCAGCAGGGGTCCGGGACAGATCTACAATGAGCAGTTCTTC
>NA|many|TRBJ2-1|TRBV20-1
CSVVAGVTYNEQFF
TGCAGTGTTGTCGCGGGTGTGACCTACAATGAGCAGTTCTTC
>NA|many|TRBJ2-5|TRBV3-1
CASSPYQGSETQYF
TGTGCCAGCAGCCCTTACCAGGGTTCGGAGACCCAGTACTTC
>NA|NA|TRBJ1-5|TRBV6-2/TRBV6-3
CASSYGWGENQPQHF
TGTGCCAGCAGTTACGGATGGGGGGAGAATCAGCCCCAGCATTTT
>TRBD1|many|TRBJ1-1|TRBV30
CAWSRGLVNSEAFF
TGTGCCTGGAGTAGGGGGCTCGTGAATTCTGAAGCTTTCTTT
>NA|many|TRBJ2-1|TRBV20-1
CSVQGNDNEQFF
TGCAGTGTCCAGGGGAACGACAATGAGCAGTTCTTC
>NA|NA|TRBJ1-5|TRBV28
CASSRKFQPQHF
TGTGCCAGCAGTCGGAAATTCCAGCCCCAGCATTTT
>TRBD2|few|TRBJ2-2|TRBV4-1
CASSVLAGGDTGELFF
TGCGCCAGCAGCGTTCTAGCGGGAGGGGACACCGGGGAGCTGTTTTTT
>TRBD2|NA|TRBJ2-7|TRBV7-9
CASSTETSGPYEQYF
TGTGCCAGCAGCACCGAGACTAGCGGTCCCTACGAGCAGTACTTC
>TRBD1|many|TRBJ1-5|TRBV9
CASSRDRVGQPQHF
TGTGCCAGCAGCCGGGACAGGGTAGGGCAGCCCCAGCATTTT
>NA|many|TRBJ1-5|TRBV4-1
CASSLGFLGNQPQHF
TGCGCCAGCAGCCTCGGGTTTCTGGGCAATCAGCCCCAGCATTTT
>TRBD1|NA|TRBJ2-2|TRBV12-3/TRBV12-4
CASSPGQTNTGELFF
TGTGCCAGCAGCCCGGGACAGACGAACACCGGGGAGCTGTTTTTT
>TRBD1|many|TRBJ2-7|TRBV3-1
CASRDRGGDEQYF
TGTGCCAGCCGGGACAGGGGCGGTGACGAGCAGTACTTC
>NA|many|TRBJ1-6|TRBV7-9
CASSLVHLTAGGSPLHF
TGTGCCAGCAGCTTAGTCCATCTGACAGCAGGTGGTTCACCCCTCCACTTT
>NA|NA|TRBJ2-2|TRBV7-7
CASSFGVPIHTGELFF
TGTGCTAGCAGCTTTGGAGTACCGATCCACACCGGGGAGCTGTTTTTT
>NA|many|TRBJ1-2|TRBV7-9
CASSLARQDYGYTF
TGTGCCAGCAGCTTAGCGCGGCAGGACTATGGCTACACCTTC
>NA|many|TRBJ1-1|TRBV7-9
CAPKRQDGTEAFF
TGTGCCCCTAAGAGACAGGACGGCACTGAAGCTTTCTTT
>TRBD2|many|TRBJ2-3|TRBV2
CASSPSRRGGTDTQYF
TGTGCCAGCAGTCCCAGTAGACGGGGGGGCACAGATACGCAGTATTTT
>TRBD2|many|TRBJ2-3|TRBV5-1
CASSIRLAGGTDTQYF
TGCGCCAGCAGCATACGACTAGCGGGAGGCACAGATACGCAGTATTTT